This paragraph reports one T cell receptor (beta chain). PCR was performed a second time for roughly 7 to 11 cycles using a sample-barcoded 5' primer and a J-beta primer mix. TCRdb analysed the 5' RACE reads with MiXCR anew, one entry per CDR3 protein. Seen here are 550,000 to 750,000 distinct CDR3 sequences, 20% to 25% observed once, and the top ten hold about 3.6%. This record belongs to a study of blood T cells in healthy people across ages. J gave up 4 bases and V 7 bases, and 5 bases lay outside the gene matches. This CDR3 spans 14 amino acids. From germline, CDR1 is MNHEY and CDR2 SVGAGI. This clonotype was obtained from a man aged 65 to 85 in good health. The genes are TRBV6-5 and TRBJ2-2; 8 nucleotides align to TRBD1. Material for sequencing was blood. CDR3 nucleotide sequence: TGTGCCAGCAACCAGGGGGCAAGCACCGGGGAGCTGTTTTTT. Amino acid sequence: CASNQGASTGELFF.